This TCR beta chain stems from a study of T cell changes during pregnancy in multiple sclerosis. Germline-derived CDR1 and CDR2 are SQVTM and ANQGSEA. CDR3 length: 17 amino acids. V dropped 2 bases and J dropped 0 bases, with 17 bases sitting between them. Using immunoSEQ multiplex PCR, the repertoire was profiled, and TCRdb retains in-frame clones only, with some absent. The profile shows 25,000 to 40,000 clones, 89% of them singletons. The V gene is TRBV29-1, the J gene TRBJ2-1; possible D gene TRBD2, 5 bases. The sequence was obtained from a female donor with multiple sclerosis, enrolled in a pregnancy study. This specimen was CD8+ T cells from peripheral blood mononuclear cells, taken in the second trimester of pregnancy. The CDR3 nucleotides read TGCAGCGTTGAAAGCCTGAGGACGGGGAGCTCCTACAATGAGCAGTTCTTC. It yields the protein CSVESLRTGSSYNEQFF.